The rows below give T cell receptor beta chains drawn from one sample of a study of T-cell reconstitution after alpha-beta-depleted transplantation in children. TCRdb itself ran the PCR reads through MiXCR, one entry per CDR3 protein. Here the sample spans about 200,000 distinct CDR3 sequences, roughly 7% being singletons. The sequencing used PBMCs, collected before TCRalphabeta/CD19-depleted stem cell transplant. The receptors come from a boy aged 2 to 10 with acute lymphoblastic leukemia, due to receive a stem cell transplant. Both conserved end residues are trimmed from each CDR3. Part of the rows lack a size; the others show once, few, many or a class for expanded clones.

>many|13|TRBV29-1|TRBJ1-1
SATKGAVAGTEAF
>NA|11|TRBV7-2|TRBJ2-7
ASSFGGSDEQY
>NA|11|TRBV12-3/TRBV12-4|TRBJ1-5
ASSSQGSQPQH
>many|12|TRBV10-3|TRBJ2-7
AISTGESSYEQY
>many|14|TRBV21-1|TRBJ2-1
ASSTGTSGRKNEQF
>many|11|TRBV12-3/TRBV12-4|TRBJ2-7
ASSPGGSHEQY
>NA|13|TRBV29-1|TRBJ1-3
SVETPDPSGNTIY
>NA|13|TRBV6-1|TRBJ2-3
ASSPSGRAADTQY
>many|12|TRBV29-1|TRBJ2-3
SVTGTGTTDTQY
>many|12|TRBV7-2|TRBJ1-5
ASSSSMGNQPQH
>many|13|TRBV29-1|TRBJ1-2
SVNPGTGFSSGYT
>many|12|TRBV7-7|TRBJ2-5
ASSRLSRSETQY
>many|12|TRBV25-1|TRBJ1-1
ASRDYRRDSEAF
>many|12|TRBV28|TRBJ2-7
ASLTRSGSYEQY
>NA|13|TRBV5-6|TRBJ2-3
ASSRRSGRTDTQY
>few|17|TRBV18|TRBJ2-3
ASSPLSLAGGPNTDTQY
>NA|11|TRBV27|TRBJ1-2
ASSTRRLDGYT
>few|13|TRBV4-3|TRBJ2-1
ASSRGIPLYNEQF
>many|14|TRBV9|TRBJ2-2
ASSVTPAANTGELF
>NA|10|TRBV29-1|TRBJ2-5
SGAGDQETQY
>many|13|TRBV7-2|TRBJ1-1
ASSSKTGGRTEAF
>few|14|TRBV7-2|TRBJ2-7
ASSLVPGGGGERQY
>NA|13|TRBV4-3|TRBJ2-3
ASSQLLGATDTQY
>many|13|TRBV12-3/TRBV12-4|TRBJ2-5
ASSTGRAAQETQY
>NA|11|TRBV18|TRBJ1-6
ASSPDSQGTLH
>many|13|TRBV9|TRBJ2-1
ASSARQGHLVEQF
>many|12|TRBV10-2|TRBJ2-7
ASLGQGLIYEQY
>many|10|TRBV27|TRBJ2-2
ASGTVTGELF
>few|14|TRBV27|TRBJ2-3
ASSSQPMPGGDTQY
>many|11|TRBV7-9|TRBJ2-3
ATAVWDTDTQY